The 11 T cell receptor beta chains in this list originate from one sample, sequenced in a study of T cells after yellow fever vaccination (dated by TCRdb to the late 2010s). The library was prepared using 5' RACE. TCRdb records Illumina NovaSeq 6000 as the sequencer. Using fastp at Q25 and MiXCR, TCRdb reprocessed the public reads and kept productive beta chains. Every entry covers one CDR3 protein and lists the most common genes and DNA from its rows. The sample includes 300,000 or so distinct CDR3 sequences, with 8.5% to 10% observed a single time. The ten largest make up approximately 3.5% of the sample. The treatment or condition label corresponds to: live attenuated yellow fever vaccine strain. The source was CD4+ T cells sorted from PBMCs, collected 5 days after the yellow fever booster vaccination. These receptor sequences come from a man aged 18 to 35 who received the YFV17D yellow fever vaccine.

The V call is TRBV7-9, the J call TRBJ1-2, with D unresolved. V shed 4 bases and J shed 0 bases, with 15 bases lying between them. This CDR3 spans 16 amino acids. Germline V gives CDR1 SEHNR, CDR2 FQNEAQ (reference sequence). The CDR3 sequence is CASSSPLVGSNYGYTF. For the CDR3, the DNA is TGTGCCAGCAGCTCCCCTCTCGTCGGCTCTAACTATGGCTACACCTTC.

The chain carries TRBV20-1 and TRBJ2-3; 9 nucleotides agree with TRBD2. The CDR3 totals 13 residues. The ends lost 3 bases at V and 6 bases at J; junction bases unmatched: 4. CDR1 is DFQATT, CDR2 SNEGSKA, per germline (reference sequence). This CDR3 reads CSARAGLADTQYF. The CDR3 region has the DNA TGCAGTGCTAGGGCCGGACTAGCGGATACGCAGTATTTT.

The chain has TRBV6-5 and TRBJ1-1; weak D call: TRBD1 (6 bases). The CDR3 contains 15 residues. CDR1 MNHEY and CDR2 SVGAGI come from the germline V gene. V was pared by 2 bases and J by 3 bases, with 13 bases between. The CDR3 region is CASSYLTGRHTEAFF. In DNA, the CDR3 is TGTGCCAGCAGTTACCTTACAGGGCGACACACTGAAGCTTTCTTT.

This clonotype came up many times. V and J are TRBV29-1 and TRBJ1-2, with D maybe TRBD1 (6 bases). Deletions cut 8 bases from V and 4 bases from J, with 17 bases between. The CDR3 spans 13 residues. Germline values: CDR1 SQVTM, CDR2 ANQGSEA. Written as DNA, the CDR3 is TGCAGCACCGCAACAGGGCCGGGCTATGGCTACACCTTC. This translates into CSTATGPGYGYTF.

In this sample, this clonotype turned up a few times. The rearrangement links TRBV5-1 to TRBJ2-3, with D hard to call. The CDR3 is made up of 11 amino acids. The germline V and J ends were trimmed by 6 bases and 5 bases, with 7 bases remaining between them. Germline CDR1 SGHRS, CDR2 YFSETQ. Here the CDR3 reads CASTSVDTQYF. The CDR3, as DNA: TGCGCCAGCACTTCCGTAGATACGCAGTATTTT.

The table lists this clonotype with many counts. This chain links TRBV7-2 with TRBJ2-7, with D perhaps TRBD1 or TRBD2 (5 bases each). CDR1 is SGHTA and CDR2 is FQGNSA in the germline V gene. This CDR3 has 14 amino acids. V was clipped by 0 bases and J by 0 bases, with 6 bases between them. CDR3 in amino acids: CASSLAGTSYEQYF. The CDR3 region has the DNA TGTGCCAGCAGCTTAGCAGGGACCTCCTACGAGCAGTACTTC.

This clonotype was counted many times. The J gene is TRBJ2-7, the V gene TRBV4-2; TRBD2 matches 7 bases. Germline V gene lookup returns CDR1 LGHNA and CDR2 YNFKEQ. The J segment lost 0 bases and the V segment lost 0 bases, leaving 5 bases of the junction unmatched. This CDR3 spans 16 amino acids. The CDR3 nucleotides read TGTGCCAGCAGCCAAGATCCGGGGAGGGGCTCCTACGAGCAGTACTTC. As protein: CASSQDPGRGSYEQYF.

V is TRBV11-2 and J is TRBJ1-1; the match to TRBD1 covers 8 bases. The ends lost 1 base at V and 3 bases at J; junction bases unmatched: 4. Germline V gene lookup returns CDR1 SGHAT and CDR2 FQNNGV. The CDR3 has 15 amino acids. This CDR3 reads CASSLAGTGHTEAFF. CDR3 in DNA: TGTGCCAGCAGCTTAGCTGGGACAGGTCACACTGAAGCTTTCTTT.

This clonotype was observed a few times. The J gene is TRBJ1-3, the V gene TRBV9; D gene unclear. The V gene's germline CDR1 is SGDLS and CDR2 YYNGEE. Between the trimmed V and J ends, which lost 3 bases and 1 base, there was a span of 11 bases. The CDR3 has 15 amino acids. The CDR3 nucleotides read TGTGCCAGCAGCGGGGCCGTCAGTTCTGGAAACACCATATATTTT. The encoded protein is CASSGAVSSGNTIYF.

This sequence joins TRBV16 and TRBJ1-5; D perhaps matches TRBD1 (5 bases). Trimming shortened V by 0 bases and J by 2 bases, and 8 bases separated the two germline ends. The CDR3 contains 15 residues. Germline-derived CDR1 and CDR2 are KGHSY and FQNENV. The CDR3 DNA sequence: TGTGCCAGCAGCCAATCGGGCAGGGGCAATCAGCCCCAGCATTTT. Its protein is CASSQSGRGNQPQHF. Together with reference TRBV16 and TRBJ1-5, the CDR3 gives the full variable domain: GEEVAQTPKHLVRGEGQKAKLYCAPIKGHSYVFWYQQVLKNEFKFLISFQNENVFDETGMPKERFSAKCLPNSPCSLEIQATKLEDSAVYFCASSQSGRGNQPQHFGDGTRLSIL.

The chain combines TRBV12-3 or TRBV12-4 with TRBJ2-5; a possible D gene is TRBD1 (5 bases). This CDR3 has 16 residues. Trimming pared 2 bases from V and 4 bases from J, leaving 17 bases between. In nucleotides, the CDR3 is TGTGCCAGCAGTTTACTCTCCATGGGCAGGGCAGAGACCCAGTACTTC. It yields the protein CASSLLSMGRAETQYF.